These 26 T cell receptor beta chains were all obtained from the same sample, sequenced in a study of CD8+CD57+ T cells in acquired aplastic anemia. All patients picked for sequencing had shown, by flow cytometry, an expansion of CD8+CD57+ cells. Both TCR beta VDJ combination and CDR3 sequence profiling were carried out. Genomic DNA was the template for this profiling. TCRdb re-called the reads with MiXCR, one entry per CDR3 protein. The table includes roughly 220,000 distinct CDR3 sequences, roughly two thirds detected once. Input material: sorted CD4+, CD8+, or CD8+CD57+ T cells (not recorded which) from PBMCs. The source is a human donor with aplastic anemia.

This clonotype was detected a few times. The chain is built from TRBV7-6 and TRBJ2-3; possible D gene TRBD2, 5 bases. V dropped 1 base and J dropped 15 bases, with 17 bases sitting between them. Germline CDR1 is SGHVS and CDR2 is FNYEAQ. The CDR3 runs 13 residues. This CDR3 is CASSLGGLNAVYF. CDR3 sequence (DNA): TGTGCCAGCAGCTTAGGAGGGCTTAACGCAGTATATTTT.

The chain carries TRBV10-3 and TRBJ2-7; 9 nucleotides match TRBD1. The CDR3 has 14 amino acids. The V and J ends lost 11 bases and 3 bases, in that order; junction bases with no gene match: 11. Germline V gene lookup returns CDR1 ENHRY and CDR2 SYGVKD. This CDR3 reads CAAAGGTGNYEQYF. CDR3 nucleotides: TGTGCCGCAGCGGGCGGGACAGGGAACTACGAGCAGTACTTC.

J is TRBJ2-7 and V is TRBV20-1, with 8 nucleotides matching TRBD1. V gave up 0 bases and J gave up 5 bases; unmatched junction bases: 6. Germline CDR1 DFQATT, CDR2 SNEGSKA (reference sequence). This CDR3 spans 14 amino acids. Written as DNA, the CDR3 is TGCAGTGCTAGAGACGGACAGGGATTTCACGAGCAGTACTTC. This encodes CSARDGQGFHEQYF.

The chain employs TRBV7-9 and TRBJ2-1, with D perhaps being TRBD1 or TRBD2 (5 bases each). The CDR3 length is 15 residues. CDR1 SEHNR and CDR2 FQNEAQ come from the germline V gene (reference sequence). Between the trimmed V and J ends, which lost 1 base and 7 bases, there was a span of 14 bases. CDR3 region: CASSLGDVATNEQFF. CDR3 nucleotide sequence: TGTGCCAGCAGCTTAGGGGACGTCGCTACAAATGAGCAGTTCTTC.

The rearrangement links TRBV7-9 to TRBJ2-1; 7 bases fit TRBD2. CDR1 is SEHNR and CDR2 is FQNEAQ in the germline V gene (reference sequence). This CDR3 contains 13 residues. V shed 7 bases, J shed 9 bases, and the junction held 9 bases outside the gene matches. CDR3 DNA sequence: TGTGCCAGCACCCCGGCGGGGAGGGTTGAGCAGTTCTTC. Amino acids: CASTPAGRVEQFF.

Worth noting for this clonotype: Because it lacks the conserved phenylalanine or tryptophan at the end, this CDR3 is likely a read error. The CDR3: CASSQGDKAGYTC. DNA of the CDR3: TGCGCCAGCAGCCAAGGGGATAAAGCTGGCTACACCTGC. V and J are TRBV4-1 and TRBJ1-2; D call uncertain. Between the trimmed V and J ends, which lost 1 base and 7 bases, there was a span of 10 bases. CDR3 length: 13 amino acids. Germline V gene lookup returns CDR1 MGHRA and CDR2 YSYEKL.

Comment on this clonotype: One end of the junction is discordant with germline, which a read error may explain. V and J are TRBV7-7 and TRBJ1-1, with D uncertain. The CDR3 runs to 18 residues. The V gene's germline CDR1 is SSHAT and CDR2 FNYEAQ (reference sequence). The CDR3 sequence: CASSLAPLSPTSNTEAFF. The CDR3 DNA follows: TGTGCTAGCAGCTTAGCCCCCCTTAGCCCCACATCGAACACTGAAGCTTTCTTT.

V and J are TRBV7-8 and TRBJ2-2; maybe TRBD2 (5 bases). V dropped 5 bases and J dropped 0 bases, with 10 bases sitting between them. Per the germline V gene, CDR1 is SGHVS and CDR2 is FQNEAQ. This CDR3 has 15 amino acids. In DNA form, the CDR3 reads TGTGCCAGCAGCCAACGGGGTTCGAACACCGGGGAGCTGTTTTTT. Its protein product is CASSQRGSNTGELFF.

This rearrangement joins TRBV25-1 to TRBJ2-1, with 11 bases matching TRBD1. The germline V gene encodes CDR1 MGHDK and CDR2 SYGVNS. CDR3 size: 16 residues. With 6 bases clipped from V and 9 bases from J, the junction kept 13 bases outside the gene matches. Here the CDR3 DNA reads TGTGCCAGCAGGGCTGTCCAGCGGGGACAGGGGGTTGAGCAGTTCTTC. Protein product: CASRAVQRGQGVEQFF.

V gene TRBV7-8 combines with J gene TRBJ1-1; no clear D gene. CDR3 length: 13 amino acids. Germline V CDR1 and CDR2: SGHVS, FQNEAQ. The V end lost 5 bases, the J end lost 4 bases, and 11 bases lay between the germline ends. The CDR3 loop is CASSPGVTTEAFF. The CDR3 coding sequence is TGTGCCAGCAGCCCCGGGGTTACCACTGAAGCTTTCTTT.

V and J are TRBV2 and TRBJ1-6; D possibly corresponds to TRBD1 (5 bases). The germline CDR1 and CDR2 sequences are SNHLY and FYNNEI. The CDR3 has 15 amino acids. Trimming cost V 6 bases and J 10 bases, with 19 bases left between them. DNA for the CDR3: TGTGCCAGCAGCTTGTCGGGGGGTACGGACTCACCCCTCCACTTT. Its translation is CASSLSGGTDSPLHF.

At least ten counts were recorded for this clonotype. The chain uses TRBV20-1 and TRBJ2-2, with D possibly matching TRBD1 (7 bases). Germline V gene lookup returns CDR1 DFQATT and CDR2 SNEGSKA (reference sequence). This CDR3 contains 15 residues. V was cut by 6 bases and J by 4 bases, with 18 bases left in between. The CDR3 DNA reads TGCAGTGCCATACGACAGGGAGGTGCCACCGGGGAGCTGTTTTTT. Protein sequence: CSAIRQGGATGELFF.

The chain combines TRBV20-1 with TRBJ2-1; tentatively, D is TRBD2 (6 bases). The V gene's germline CDR1 is DFQATT and CDR2 SNEGSKA (reference sequence). V was cut by 8 bases and J by 8 bases, with 16 bases left in between. CDR3 size: 12 residues. In DNA, the CDR3 is TGCAGTCCCAGGGACTCGGTCGATGAGCAGTTCTTC. Encoded protein: CSPRDSVDEQFF.

This clonotype was observed at least ten times. The chain recombines TRBV15 with TRBJ2-3, with D possibly TRBD2 on 5 matching bases. Between the trimmed V and J ends, which lost 1 base and 2 bases, there was a span of 19 bases. This CDR3 is 18 amino acids long. Germline lookup yields CDR1 LNHNV and CDR2 YYDKDF (reference sequence). In DNA form, the CDR3 reads TGTGCCACCAGCAGAGTTGGTCCTCCAGCGGACCCCACAGATACGCAGTATTTT. Translating it yields CATSRVGPPADPTDTQYF.

The rearrangement links TRBV28 to TRBJ1-6; no firm D call. This CDR3 comprises 12 residues. Looked up from germline, CDR1 is MDHEN and CDR2 is SYDVKM. Trimming took off 5 bases at V and 9 bases at J, with 8 bases between the two ends. The CDR3 here is CASSTVGSPLHF. Written as DNA, the CDR3 is TGTGCCAGCAGTACCGTGGGTTCACCCCTCCACTTT.

Many counts were recorded for this clonotype. The J gene is TRBJ2-6, the V gene TRBV2; TRBD1 matches 10 bases. V dropped 7 bases and J dropped 3; count of bases not matched to a gene: 9. Germline CDR1 reads SNHLY; CDR2 reads FYNNEI. CDR3 length equals 17 residues. CDR3 nucleotide sequence: TGTGCCAGCAAACAGACAGGGGGCTTATTTGGGGCCAACGTCCTGACTTTC. Its protein product is CASKQTGGLFGANVLTF.

The chain joins TRBV12-3 or TRBV12-4 to TRBJ2-7; D is uncertain. V was cut by 4 bases and J by 0 bases, with 13 bases left in between. The CDR3 sequence is 15 residues long. CDR3 amino acids: CASSSDRRSSYEQYF. In DNA form, the CDR3 reads TGTGCCAGCAGTTCGGACCGACGGAGCTCCTACGAGCAGTACTTC.

The rearrangement joins TRBV5-6 to TRBJ2-5, with a tentative D call TRBD1 (6 bases). In germline, CDR1 is SGHDT, CDR2 YYEEEE. V lost 8 bases, J lost 5 bases, and 16 bases lay in between. The CDR3 extends over 13 amino acids. CDR3 sequence reads: CASKRGFEETQYF. The CDR3 nucleotides are TGTGCCAGTAAGAGGGGGTTCGAGGAGACCCAGTACTTC.

A remark on this clonotype: An end of the junction differs from the germline gene, which may be a read error. The chain uses TRBV2 and TRBJ2-1; 13 bases fit TRBD2. CDR1 and CDR2 (germline): SNHLY, FYNNEI. The CDR3 is 18 amino acids. The CDR3 DNA follows: TGTGCCAGCAGTGAAGCAATACTAGCGGGAGGGGCTGACAATAAGCAGTTCTTC. Translated, it gives CASSEAILAGGADNKQFF.

J is TRBJ2-1 and V is TRBV2, with D perhaps matching TRBD2 (6 bases). Trimming took off 3 bases at V and 0 bases at J, with 9 bases between the two ends. The CDR3 has 15 residues. CDR1 and CDR2 from the germline V gene are SNHLY and FYNNEI. The CDR3 DNA follows: TGTGCCAGCAGTGAGGAGGGGAGCTCCTACAATGAGCAGTTCTTC. Encoded protein: CASSEEGSSYNEQFF.

This clonotype was observed at least ten times. The rearrangement uses TRBV6-6 and TRBJ2-6; 9 bases are shared with TRBD1. Trimming cost V 2 bases and J 2 bases; bases outside gene matches: 13. CDR3 size: 20 residues. Per the germline V gene, CDR1 is MNHNY and CDR2 is SVGAGI (reference sequence). The CDR3 DNA reads TGTGCCAGCAGTTACGACCCTCGACAGGGGGTTTGGGCTGGGGCCAACGTCCTGACTTTC. It encodes CASSYDPRQGVWAGANVLTF.

This clonotype was seen a handful of times. The rearrangement uses TRBV7-6 and TRBJ1-3; tentative D call: TRBD1 (6 bases). The CDR3 length is 14 residues. V was pared by 4 bases and J by 2 bases, with 9 bases between. CDR1 SGHVS and CDR2 FNYEAQ come from the germline V gene. The CDR3: CASSSGVTGNTIYF. The CDR3, as DNA: TGTGCCAGCAGCTCAGGGGTGACTGGAAACACCATATATTTT.

In this sample, this clonotype turned up many times. V usage is TRBV4-2 and J usage is TRBJ2-2, with D uncertain. Trimming removed 1 base from V and 0 bases from J, with 12 bases in between. Germline V CDR1 and CDR2: LGHNA, YNFKEQ. The CDR3 runs 17 residues. CDR3 loop: CASSQVVGTTNTGELFF. The CDR3 coding sequence is TGTGCCAGCAGCCAAGTTGTGGGAACAACGAACACCGGGGAGCTGTTTTTT.

This rearrangement joins TRBV30 to TRBJ1-1; possible D gene TRBD1, 5 bases. The CDR3 sequence is 17 residues long. Per germline, CDR1 GTSNPN and CDR2 SVGIG (reference sequence). V lost 2 bases to trimming and J lost 4 bases, with 23 bases between them. The CDR3 coding sequence is TGTGCCTGGAGTCCCATGGGGGTAGGGGTTGAAGGCACTGAAGCTTTCTTT. Translation: CAWSPMGVGVEGTEAFF.

As to this clonotype: A read error may account for a junction end that differs from germline. The genes are TRBV10-1 and TRBJ2-7; D possibly corresponds to TRBD2 (5 bases). The V gene's germline CDR1 is WNHNN and CDR2 SYGVQD (reference sequence). This CDR3 spans 13 amino acids. This chain's CDR3 is CASPDFCSHEQYF. The DNA of the CDR3 is TGCGCCAGCCCGGACTTTTGCTCCCACGAGCAGTACTTC.

Ten or more counts support this clonotype. J is TRBJ2-7 and V is TRBV6-1; the D gene is possibly TRBD2 (6 bases). Trimming removed 4 bases from V and 3 bases from J, with 13 bases in between. Germline values: CDR1 MNHNS, CDR2 SASEGT. The CDR3 length is 14 residues. The CDR3 loop is CASSGLGGSYEQYF. DNA of the CDR3: TGTGCCAGCAGTGGGCTTGGGGGGAGCTACGAGCAGTACTTC.